This entry describes one T cell receptor (beta chain). Seattle's cohort entered during active infection and was followed longitudinally. The data belong to a study of blood T cell repertoires in COVID-19. Study-wide context: Samples came from the United States, Italy and Spain, spanning acute and convalescent COVID-19. Sources were T cells, B-cell-depleted T cells, or PBMCs; the material itself was cDNA or gDNA.

V lost 4 bases and J lost 1; bases outside the gene matches: 6. The germline CDR1 and CDR2 sequences are SGHAT and FQNNGV. CDR3 length: 16 amino acids. Original handling: Reference gene primer amplification in the assay estimated nucleated cell counts. Profiled with immunoSEQ multiplex PCR; TCRdb holds only in-frame clones, not every one. V, J and clone size are those of that table, while D and trimming were read from the DNA. The sample carries tens of thousands of clones, about 86% recorded once. The rearrangement links TRBV11-2 to TRBJ2-3, with 9 bases aligning to TRBD1. The sequenced material came from peripheral blood. This clonotype was obtained from a man aged 40-49 years with COVID-19, enrolled during active disease. The CDR3 nucleotides read TGTGCCAGCAGCTACGGCAGGGACAGGGGCACAGATACGCAGTATTTT. Translating gives CASSYGRDRGTDTQYF.